What follows are 30 T cell receptor beta chains derived from one specimen sequenced in a study of blood T cell repertoires in COVID-19 (TCRdb year 2020). The library was built by means of the immunoSEQ multiplex PCR assay. The table was pulled from immuneACCESS by TCRdb, which kept in-frame rearrangements only. Such tables lose some clones; where checked, under half of the loss comes from unresolved V genes, and the rest has no known cause. In this sample the table shows roughly 260,000 clones, about 90% of which occur a single time. About 11% of the sample lies in the top ten. What was sequenced was peripheral blood. All receptors derive from a woman younger than 45 with COVID-19, enrolled during active disease.

This rearrangement joins TRBV5-5 to TRBJ1-5; TRBD1 matches 7 bases. Germline CDR1 is SGHKS and CDR2 is YYEKEE (reference sequence). Germline trimming cut 2 bases from V and 7 bases from J; bases unmatched to any gene: 9. This CDR3 is built from 15 residues. The CDR3 DNA reads as TGTGCCAGCAGCTTCCGAGGGGGCGCGGAGCAGCCCCAGCATTTT. This gives the protein CASSFRGGAEQPQHF.

This chain links TRBV2 with TRBJ2-3, with TRBD1 matching 8 bases. The germline CDR1 and CDR2 sequences are SNHLY and FYNNEI. After removal of 3 bases from V and 7 bases from J, the junction contained 12 bases not matched to a gene. The CDR3 sequence is 16 residues long. This chain's CDR3 is CASSDTGGKGHNTQYF. CDR3 DNA sequence: TGTGCCAGCAGTGACACAGGGGGAAAGGGGCACAATACGCAGTATTTT.

This clone came up once. The chain employs TRBV29-1 and TRBJ2-1; TRBD1 is a possible D gene (5 bases). Germline V lookup: CDR1 SQVTM, CDR2 ANQGSEA. CDR3 length equals 13 residues. The ends were cut back, 5 bases at V and 7 bases at J, with 15 bases in the middle. CDR3 region: CSVSLGLGNEQFF. CDR3 bases: TGCAGCGTTAGTCTGGGGCTGGGGAATGAGCAGTTCTTC.

The V call is TRBV19, the J call TRBJ1-1; 7 bases map to TRBD1. Trimming removed 7 bases from V and 6 bases from J; junction bases left unmatched: 11. Germline V gives CDR1 LNHDA, CDR2 SQIVND (reference sequence). CDR3 size: 14 residues. CDR3 nucleotides: TGTGCCAGTACTCCTTTAGGGGGCAAGGCTGAAGCTTTCTTT. Protein: CASTPLGGKAEAFF.

Only one count was recorded for this clone. The chain recombines TRBV6-5 with TRBJ1-3, with D perhaps TRBD1 (6 bases). The length of the CDR3 is 15 residues. In germline, CDR1 is MNHEY, CDR2 SVGAGI. Trimming stripped 6 bases from V and 0 bases from J, with 12 bases between. In DNA, the CDR3 is TGTGCCAGCAGCCGCGGACAGAACTCTGGAAACACCATATATTTT. Protein product: CASSRGQNSGNTIYF.

This clone was seen only once. The V gene is TRBV7-3, the J gene TRBJ2-3; 7 nucleotides line up with TRBD2. The CDR3 spans 14 residues. J lost 3 bases, V lost 2 bases, and 2 bases had no gene match. Per germline, CDR1 SGHTA and CDR2 FQGTGA. In DNA, the CDR3 is TGTGCCAGCAGCTTAGCGGGAGAAACAGATACGCAGTATTTT. Its protein is CASSLAGETDTQYF.

J is TRBJ2-1 and V is TRBV6-1, with a tentative D call TRBD2 (5 bases). The V gene lost 3 bases and the J gene lost 0 bases, with 9 bases spanning the gap. CDR1 and CDR2 from the germline V gene are MNHNS and SASEGT. The CDR3 is 15 amino acids. The CDR3 region has the DNA TGTGCCAGCAGTGAGAGGGTAAACTCCTACAATGAGCAGTTCTTC. Protein product: CASSERVNSYNEQFF.

This chain uses TRBV2 with TRBJ2-7; 7 nucleotides line up with TRBD1. The junction had 21 bases not matched to a gene; V was cut back by 8 bases and J by 2 bases. This CDR3 comprises 18 residues. CDR1 SNHLY and CDR2 FYNNEI come from the germline V gene. The CDR3 DNA sequence: TGTGCCAGCCGACAGGGTGAGGGAATTTTGCGACTTGCCTACGAGCAGTACTTC. It translates to CASRQGEGILRLAYEQYF.

This clone turned up a few times. The V gene is TRBV11-2, the J gene TRBJ2-1, with TRBD2 matching over 13 bases. CDR1 SGHAT and CDR2 FQNNGV come from the germline V gene. Trimming cost V 8 bases and J 10 bases; bases outside gene matches: 11. This CDR3 has 15 residues. The CDR3 bases are TGTGCCAGCGGTATTACTAGCGGGAGGGCGGAGGAGCAGTTCTTC. Translation: CASGITSGRAEEQFF.

This clone was observed a single time. V and J are TRBV10-2 and TRBJ2-7; no clear D. The CDR3 is 12 amino acids. V was clipped by 2 bases and J by 1 base, with 3 bases between them. Germline V gene lookup returns CDR1 WSHSY and CDR2 SAAADI. This chain's CDR3 is CASSELSYEQYF. The CDR3 DNA reads TGCGCCAGCAGTGAGCTGTCCTACGAGCAGTACTTC.

The rearrangement links TRBV10-3 to TRBJ2-7; D not certain. Looked up from germline, CDR1 is ENHRY and CDR2 is SYGVKD. The CDR3 runs to 12 residues. Trimming left V 8 bases short and J 0 bases short, with 8 bases between. The CDR3 nucleotides read TGTGCCATCGGTCCTAGCTCCTACGAGCAGTACTTC. This translates into CAIGPSSYEQYF.

J is TRBJ1-4 and V is TRBV7-2; the match to TRBD1 covers 7 bases. Trimming cost V 5 bases and J 7 bases; bases outside gene matches: 7. CDR3 size: 14 residues. CDR1 SGHTA and CDR2 FQGNSA come from the germline V gene. The CDR3 loop reads CASSPQGSGEKLFF. In DNA, the CDR3 is TGTGCCAGCAGCCCACAGGGGAGCGGTGAAAAACTGTTTTTT.

This sequence joins TRBV19 and TRBJ1-4; 8 nucleotides line up with TRBD1. CDR1 and CDR2 (germline): LNHDA, SQIVND (reference sequence). The V and J ends lost 3 bases and 4 bases, in that order; junction bases with no gene match: 1. The CDR3 totals 14 residues. As DNA, the CDR3 is TGTGCCAGTAGTATCGGACAGGGTAATGAAAAACTGTTTTTT. Translated: CASSIGQGNEKLFF.

The gene calls are TRBV5-4 and TRBJ2-2; D remains unclear. Trimming removed 3 bases at V and 1 base at J, with 13 bases between. Germline loops: CDR1 SGHNT, CDR2 YYREEE (reference sequence). CDR3 length: 16 residues. The CDR3 bases are TGTGCCAGCAGCTACGGGTCAGTGCAGAACACCGGGGAGCTGTTTTTT. Protein: CASSYGSVQNTGELFF.

The chain has TRBV5-6 and TRBJ1-4; a possible D gene is TRBD1 (6 bases). The CDR3 runs to 15 residues. V gave up 6 bases and J gave up 2 bases, with 14 bases separating them. Germline CDR1 SGHDT, CDR2 YYEEEE. CDR3: CASTIQGRTNEKLFF. As DNA, the CDR3 is TGTGCCAGCACGATACAGGGAAGGACTAATGAAAAACTGTTTTTT.

CDR3 region: CASSVDSINIQYF. The CDR3 DNA is TGCGCCAGCAGCGTGGACAGCATAAACATTCAGTACTTC. The chain has TRBV5-1 and TRBJ2-4; possibly TRBD1 for D (6 bases). The germline V gene has CDR1 SGHRS and CDR2 YFSETQ. Trimming left V 4 bases short and J 6 bases short, with 11 bases between. This CDR3 is built from 13 residues.

This clone has just one count. J is TRBJ1-2 and V is TRBV6-5, with TRBD1 matching 11 bases. The CDR3 is 14 residues long. J was trimmed by 7 bases and V by 4 bases; bases with no gene match: 5. CDR1 MNHEY and CDR2 SVGAGI come from the germline V gene. The CDR3 DNA reads TGTGCCAGCAGTTGGGACAGGGGGGTAGGTGGCTACACCTTC. Protein product: CASSWDRGVGGYTF.

The chain combines TRBV19 with TRBJ2-1, with D possibly TRBD2 on 5 matching bases. The CDR3 loop spans 12 amino acids. Germline V CDR1 and CDR2: LNHDA, SQIVND (reference sequence). V dropped 5 bases and J dropped 5 bases, with 7 bases sitting between them. CDR3 bases: TGTGCCAGTAGTGAGGGAGACAATGAGCAGTTCTTC. It translates to CASSEGDNEQFF.

This clone was seen just once. The chain carries TRBV2 and TRBJ2-2, with 9 bases identical to TRBD1. This CDR3 has 15 residues. After removal of 6 bases from V and 5 bases from J, the junction contained 7 bases not matched to a gene. Per germline, CDR1 SNHLY and CDR2 FYNNEI. CDR3 residues: CASRGTGWRTGELFF. The CDR3 DNA reads as TGTGCCAGCAGGGGGACAGGGTGGAGAACCGGGGAGCTGTTTTTT.

The CDR3 DNA sequence: TGTGCCAGCAGGTCCAGGGTTATCTGGACTGAAGCTTTCTTT. Amino acid sequence: CASRSRVIWTEAFF. The chain joins TRBV28 to TRBJ1-1, with D possibly being TRBD1 (5 bases). Trimming removed 6 bases from V and 5 bases from J, with 16 bases in between. CDR1 and CDR2 from the germline V gene are MDHEN and SYDVKM. The CDR3 has 14 residues.

The CDR3 sequence is CASSRGLMNTEAFF. For the CDR3, the DNA is TGTGCCAGCTCTCGTGGGCTAATGAACACTGAAGCTTTCTTT. The gene calls are TRBV2 and TRBJ1-1; D gene ambiguous. The CDR3 runs to 14 residues. Germline loops: CDR1 SNHLY, CDR2 FYNNEI. V lost 8 bases and J lost 0, with 13 bases in between.

This chain links TRBV29-1 with TRBJ2-1; 7 bases map to TRBD2. In germline, CDR1 is SQVTM, CDR2 ANQGSEA. J lost 0 bases, V lost 6 bases, and 20 bases had no gene match. This CDR3 is 19 amino acids long. CDR3 amino acids: CSVGGLLAGTTSSYNEQFF. The CDR3 region has the DNA TGCAGCGTCGGGGGGTTGTTAGCGGGTACTACAAGCTCCTACAATGAGCAGTTCTTC.

This clone was found a few times. The rearrangement uses TRBV7-9 and TRBJ2-7; 9 nucleotides match TRBD1. This CDR3 has 16 residues. Germline CDR1 reads SEHNR; CDR2 reads FQNEAQ (reference sequence). V shed 1 base, J shed 5 bases, and the junction held 9 bases outside the gene matches. The CDR3 sequence is CASSLGLQGADDEQYF. The CDR3 DNA follows: TGTGCCAGCAGCTTAGGCCTACAGGGGGCTGACGACGAGCAGTACTTC. Combining the CDR3 with reference TRBV7-9 and TRBJ2-7 gives the whole variable domain DTGVSQNPRHKITKRGQNVTFRCDPISEHNRLYWYRQTLGQGPEFLTYFQNEAQLEKSRLLSDRFSAERPKGSFSTLEIQRTEQGDSAMYLCASSLGLQGADDEQYFGPGTRLTVT.

This clone came up once. The CDR3 here is CASSFTQGMNTEAFF. The CDR3, as DNA: TGCGCCAGCAGCTTTACTCAGGGGATGAACACTGAAGCTTTCTTT. The chain joins TRBV5-1 to TRBJ1-1; TRBD1 is a possible D gene (6 bases). Trimming took 2 bases from V and 0 from J, leaving 11 bases between them. Germline loops: CDR1 SGHRS, CDR2 YFSETQ. This CDR3 has 15 residues.

The genes are TRBV4-3 and TRBJ2-7, with D tentatively TRBD2 (5 bases). Germline V CDR1 and CDR2: LGHNA, YSLEER. The CDR3 is made up of 16 amino acids. V lost 4 bases to trimming and J lost 2 bases, with 18 bases between them. The DNA for the CDR3 is TGCGCCAGCAGCCCGGGTGGAGGAGACGGGACCTACGAGCAGTACTTC. Translation: CASSPGGGDGTYEQYF.

J is TRBJ2-1 and V is TRBV6-2 or TRBV6-3, with D tentatively TRBD2 (5 bases). The CDR3 sequence is 14 residues long. Per germline, CDR1 MNHEY and CDR2 SVGEGT. V gave up 6 bases and J gave up 9 bases, with 18 bases separating them. The CDR3 region is CASSQDEGAPEQFF. As DNA, the CDR3 is TGTGCCAGCAGCCAGGATGAGGGAGCTCCTGAGCAGTTCTTC.

This sequence joins TRBV11-2 and TRBJ1-1, with D possibly being TRBD1 (6 bases). CDR1 is SGHAT, CDR2 FQNNGV, per germline. The germline V and J ends were trimmed by 5 bases and 2 bases, with 24 bases remaining between them. The CDR3 consists of 18 residues. The CDR3 DNA sequence: TGTGCCAGCAGCCCCACCAGGAGGCAGGGGACGCACAACACTGAAGCTTTCTTT. This gives the protein CASSPTRRQGTHNTEAFF. Combining the CDR3 with reference TRBV11-2 and TRBJ1-1 gives the whole variable domain EAGVAQSPRYKIIEKRQSVAFWCNPISGHATLYWYQQILGQGPKLLIQFQNNGVVDDSQLPKDRFSAERLKGVDSTLKIQPAKLEDSAVYLCASSPTRRQGTHNTEAFFGQGTRLTVV.

This clone was seen a single time. The CDR3 reads CASSAQNTEAFF. DNA for the CDR3: TGTGCCAGCAGCGCACAGAACACTGAAGCTTTCTTT. J is TRBJ1-1 and V is TRBV2, with D hard to call. The CDR3 covers 12 residues. The ends were cut back, 6 bases at V and 1 base at J, with 6 bases in the middle. Germline V gene sequence: CDR1 SNHLY, CDR2 FYNNEI.

This chain uses TRBV9 with TRBJ2-1; 9 bases are a match to TRBD2. The CDR3 length is 16 residues. Per the germline V gene, CDR1 is SGDLS and CDR2 is YYNGEE. Trimming cost V 4 bases and J 6 bases; bases outside gene matches: 11. This CDR3 reads CASSSRTSEVGNEQFF. In DNA, the CDR3 is TGTGCCAGCAGCTCCCGGACTAGCGAGGTTGGCAATGAGCAGTTCTTC. The full variable domain, its missing parts supplied by reference TRBV9 and TRBJ2-1, is DSGVTQTPKHLITATGQRVTLRCSPRSGDLSVYWYQQSLDQGLQFLIQYYNGEERAKGNILERFSAQQFPDLHSELNLSSLELGDSALYFCASSSRTSEVGNEQFFGPGTRLTVL.

The chain joins TRBV7-6 to TRBJ2-6; D is unresolved. The CDR3 has 17 residues. Trimming took off 5 bases at V and 0 bases at J, with 14 bases between the two ends. Germline CDR1 and CDR2: SGHVS and FNYEAQ. DNA of the CDR3: TGTGCCAGCAGCCCAACCCAGGCCTTCTCTGGGGCCAACGTCCTGACTTTC. Translating it yields CASSPTQAFSGANVLTF.